This T cell receptor (beta chain) was recovered during a study of Ad26.COV2.S vaccination and SARS-CoV-2 variants. Assay: immunoSEQ multiplex PCR; the TCRdb copy retains only in-frame clones and omits some. Found here are just over 350,000 clones, around 83% of them singletons; the top ten hold about 3.3%. The germline gives CDR1 MGHRA, CDR2 YSYEKL. The junction had 3 bases not matched to a gene; V was cut back by 2 bases and J by 0 bases. The CDR3 length is 17 residues. On this clone itself: Its antigen is not identified. Other DNA sequences in the sample encode the same CDR3.

Treatment meaning: over 15 received Ad26.COV2.S at low or high dose, single or two shots; roughly five received placebo; per-sample allocation not given. The study sampled participants on day 63 after the first vaccine or placebo injection. Study results and limitations: Vaccinees and placebo recipients showed similar non-spike TCR breadth.

The sample was peripheral blood, taken in a trial of Ad26.COV2.S vaccine versus placebo. The chain links TRBV4-1 to TRBJ2-3; 12 bases match TRBD2. The receptor was derived from a person aged 18 to 65 who received the Ad26.COV2.S COVID-19 vaccine or a placebo. The CDR3: CASSQWGTSGSTDTQYF. For the CDR3, the DNA is TGCGCCAGCAGCCAATGGGGGACTAGCGGGAGCACAGATACGCAGTATTTT.